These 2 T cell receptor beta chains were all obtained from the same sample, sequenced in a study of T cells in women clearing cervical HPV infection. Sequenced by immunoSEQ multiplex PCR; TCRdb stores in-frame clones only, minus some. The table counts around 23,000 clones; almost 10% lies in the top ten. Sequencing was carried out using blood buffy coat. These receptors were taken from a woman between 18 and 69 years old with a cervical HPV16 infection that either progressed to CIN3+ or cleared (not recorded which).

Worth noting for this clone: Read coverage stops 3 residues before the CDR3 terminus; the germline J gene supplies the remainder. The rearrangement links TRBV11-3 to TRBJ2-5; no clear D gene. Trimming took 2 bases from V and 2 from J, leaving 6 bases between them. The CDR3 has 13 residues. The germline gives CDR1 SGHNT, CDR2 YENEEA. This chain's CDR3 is CASSLSRQETQYF. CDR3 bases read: TGTGCCAGCAGCTTAAGCCGACAAGAGACC.

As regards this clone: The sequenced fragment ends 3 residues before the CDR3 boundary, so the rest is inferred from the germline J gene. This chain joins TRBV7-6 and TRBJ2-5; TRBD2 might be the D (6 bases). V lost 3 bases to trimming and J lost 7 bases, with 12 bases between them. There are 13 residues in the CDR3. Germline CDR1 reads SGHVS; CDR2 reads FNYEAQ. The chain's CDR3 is CASSLVVGGTQYF. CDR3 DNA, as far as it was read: TGTGCCAGCAGCTTGGTGGTCGGGGGGACC. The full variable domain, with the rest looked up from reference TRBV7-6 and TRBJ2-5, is GAGVSQSPRYKVTKRGQDVALRCDPISGHVSLYWYRQALGQGPEFLTYFNYEAQQDKSGLPNDRFSAERPEGSISTLTIQRTEQRDSAMYRCASSLVVGGTQYFGPGTRLLVL.